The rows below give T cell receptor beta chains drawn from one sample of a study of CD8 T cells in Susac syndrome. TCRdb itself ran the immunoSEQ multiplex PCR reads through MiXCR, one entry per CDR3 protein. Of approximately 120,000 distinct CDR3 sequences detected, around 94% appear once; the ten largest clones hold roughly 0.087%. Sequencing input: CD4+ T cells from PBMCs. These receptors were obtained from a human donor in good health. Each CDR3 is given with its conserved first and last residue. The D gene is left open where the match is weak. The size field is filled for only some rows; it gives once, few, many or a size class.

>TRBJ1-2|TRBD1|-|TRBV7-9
TGTGCCAGCAGCAACCTAGGGACAGTCGATGGCTACACCTTC
CASSNLGTVDGYTF
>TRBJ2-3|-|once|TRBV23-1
TGCGCCAGCAGTCACGAACCTAGTTTAGGGGCCGCCACAGATACGCAGTATTTT
CASSHEPSLGAATDTQYF
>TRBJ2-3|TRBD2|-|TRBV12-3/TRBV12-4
TGTGCCAGCAGTTTAGGGCTAGCGGGAGGACTCACAGATACGCAGTATTTT
CASSLGLAGGLTDTQYF
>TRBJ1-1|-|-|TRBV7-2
TGTGCCAGCAGCTTCAGGGACTCTGGTGAAGCTTTCTTT
CASSFRDSGEAFF
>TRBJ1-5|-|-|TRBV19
TGTGCCAGTACCGTATCGGACCTAACAAGGGGTCAGCCCCAGCATTTT
CASTVSDLTRGQPQHF
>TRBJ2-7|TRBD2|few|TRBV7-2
TGTGCCAGCAGCCTGCGGACTAGCGACACCTACGAGCAGTACTTC
CASSLRTSDTYEQYF
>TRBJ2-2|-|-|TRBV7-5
TGTATCTCTGGGTCAGAAGCTTATAGCGGGAGGGCCCACACCGGGGAGCTGTTTTTT
CISGSEAYSGRAHTGELFF
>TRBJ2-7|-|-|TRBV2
TGTGCCAGCAGTGACTGGGGGAGGCACGAGCAGTACTTC
CASSDWGRHEQYF
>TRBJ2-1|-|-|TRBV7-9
TGTGCCAGCAGCTTACGTCTACGTGAGAATGAGCAGTTCTTC
CASSLRLRENEQFF
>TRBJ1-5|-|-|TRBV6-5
TGTGCCAGCAGTCCAGGGGTTTCGAGCAATCAGCCCCAGCATTTT
CASSPGVSSNQPQHF
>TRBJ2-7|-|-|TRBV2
TGTGCCAGCAGTGTAAGGGAGAACGAGCAGTACTTC
CASSVRENEQYF